The present TCR beta chain was sequenced within a study of blood T cell repertoires in COVID-19. About the research overall: The United States, Italy and Spain provided the acute and convalescent COVID-19 samples. The cDNA or gDNA used as material had been derived from T cells, B-cell-depleted T cells, or PBMCs.

V was clipped by 5 bases and J by 4 bases; unmatched bases: 13. The CDR3 runs 17 residues. Per the germline V gene, CDR1 is MNHNY and CDR2 is SVGAGI (reference sequence). Using immunoSEQ multiplex PCR, the repertoire was profiled, and TCRdb retains in-frame clones only, with some absent. The profile shows 80,000 to 130,000 clones, 91% of them singletons. The sequencing input was peripheral blood. The V and J genes are TRBV6-6 and TRBJ1-4, with 7 bases fitting TRBD1. The TCR originated in a man in his 60s with acute or convalescent COVID-19. The CDR3 spells CASSPAGTEPLNEKLFF. The CDR3 coding sequence is TGTGCCAGCAGTCCCGCCGGGACAGAGCCCCTTAATGAAAAACTGTTTTTT.